Listed here are 14 T cell receptor beta chains from one sample, sequenced in a study of T cells in Graves' hyperthyroidism and ophthalmopathy. Template material for amplifying TCR beta CDR3 regions consisted of RNA transcripts. Researchers ran a first-round RT-PCR on the TCR CDR3 using the HTBI primer set. TCRdb analysed the multiplex PCR reads with MiXCR anew, one entry per CDR3 protein. This table has roughly 600,000 distinct CDR3 sequences, about 14% appearing once. The sample was blood. These receptors all stem from a woman aged 45-60 years with Graves' ophthalmopathy.

The table lists this clonotype with many counts. V is TRBV11-1 and J is TRBJ2-7, with 11 bases matching TRBD1. The CDR3 consists of 16 residues. The V and J ends lost 5 bases and 5 bases, in that order; junction bases with no gene match: 11. The germline gives CDR1 SGHAT, CDR2 FQDESV (reference sequence). DNA for the CDR3: TGTGCCAGCAGCACCATGTGGACAGGGGGCGAGGACGAGCAGTACTTC. This translates into CASSTMWTGGEDEQYF.

A few counts support this clonotype. The V call is TRBV28, the J call TRBJ2-3; 8 bases align to TRBD2. CDR1 is MDHEN, CDR2 SYDVKM, per germline. This CDR3 region has 15 residues. V shed 5 bases and J 3 bases; nucleotides not matched to a gene: 7. The CDR3 is CASSTPGLETDTQYF. CDR3 bases: TGTGCCAGCAGTACTCCGGGACTAGAAACAGATACGCAGTATTTT.

V is TRBV5-1 and J is TRBJ1-6, with a tentative D call TRBD1 (6 bases). The CDR3 spans 16 residues. Germline CDR1 reads SGHRS; CDR2 reads YFSETQ. The V end lost 4 bases, the J end lost 10 bases, and 21 bases lay between the germline ends. In DNA form, the CDR3 reads TGCGCCAGCAGCCCAAACATGCGGGGGGCCGGCTCACCCCTCCACTTT. Protein product: CASSPNMRGAGSPLHF.

This clonotype appeared a few times. This chain joins TRBV20-1 and TRBJ2-2; D is uncertain. V was pared by 0 bases and J by 3 bases, with 5 bases between. The CDR3 loop spans 13 amino acids. Germline V gene lookup returns CDR1 DFQATT and CDR2 SNEGSKA (reference sequence). CDR3 protein: CSARDTDTGELFF. The DNA of the CDR3 is TGCAGTGCTAGAGATACCGACACCGGGGAGCTGTTTTTT.

In its sample, this clonotype was seen many times. This chain connects TRBV20-1 to TRBJ2-1; D uncertain. The CDR3 runs to 11 residues. V lost 5 bases and J 6 bases, leaving 8 bases between the germline ends. Germline V gene sequence: CDR1 DFQATT, CDR2 SNEGSKA (reference sequence). CDR3 loop: CSAVNINEQFF. CDR3 nucleotide sequence: TGCAGTGCTGTTAATATCAATGAGCAGTTCTTC.

This clonotype was counted at least ten times. The chain is built from TRBV24-1 and TRBJ2-1; D tentatively reads TRBD1 or TRBD2 (5 bases each). The germline V gene encodes CDR1 KGHDR and CDR2 SFDVKD. The ends were cut back, 5 bases at V and 2 bases at J, with 12 bases in the middle. The CDR3 consists of 15 residues. For the CDR3, the DNA is TGTGCCACCAGTGCCGGGACGCCTACCTACAATGAGCAGTTCTTC. Residues: CATSAGTPTYNEQFF.

This clonotype was counted ten times or more. V and J are TRBV2 and TRBJ1-2; a possible D gene is TRBD1 (6 bases). V was pared by 7 bases and J by 2 bases, with 14 bases between. Germline CDR1 reads SNHLY; CDR2 reads FYNNEI. The length of the CDR3 is 14 residues. In DNA form, the CDR3 reads TGTGCCAGCACCAAATCGGGACAAAACTATGGCTACACCTTC. Translated: CASTKSGQNYGYTF.

CDR3 amino acids: CASSFAGGPLTEQYF. The CDR3 DNA reads as TGTGCCAGCAGTTTTGCGGGGGGGCCGTTGACCGAGCAGTACTTC. The chain links TRBV28 to TRBJ2-7; 9 nucleotides agree with TRBD2. Germline CDR1 is MDHEN and CDR2 is SYDVKM. The V and J ends lost 3 bases and 6 bases, in that order; junction bases with no gene match: 9. This CDR3 comprises 15 residues.

This clonotype was observed at least ten times. The rearrangement links TRBV5-1 to TRBJ1-2, with 9 nucleotides matching TRBD1. The CDR3 covers 14 residues. V shed 4 bases, J shed 4 bases, and the junction held 5 bases outside the gene matches. Germline V gene data show CDR1 as SGHRS and CDR2 as YFSETQ. The CDR3 nucleotides read TGCGCCAGCAGCCCGGGACAGGGTACCTATGGCTACACCTTC. Protein product: CASSPGQGTYGYTF.

This clonotype was detected many times. J is TRBJ2-1 and V is TRBV7-3; D is possibly TRBD1 or TRBD2 (5 bases each). V lost 4 bases to trimming and J lost 8 bases, with 12 bases between them. Germline V lookup: CDR1 SGHTA, CDR2 FQGTGA. There are 13 residues in the CDR3. The CDR3 sequence is CASSYGTLDEQFF. The CDR3 DNA reads as TGTGCCAGCAGCTACGGGACCTTAGATGAGCAGTTCTTC.

The chain carries TRBV6-2 or TRBV6-3 and TRBJ1-2; D is perhaps TRBD1 (6 bases). Trimming pared 2 bases from V and 2 bases from J, leaving 12 bases between. Germline-derived CDR1 and CDR2 are MNHEY and SVGEGT. CDR3 size: 15 residues. As DNA, the CDR3 is TGTGCCAGCAGTTACGACGGACAGAGAAACTATGGCTACACCTTC. It translates to CASSYDGQRNYGYTF.

This clonotype turned up a few times. This chain links TRBV6-1 with TRBJ1-5, with D possibly matching TRBD1 (6 bases). The germline gives CDR1 MNHNS, CDR2 SASEGT. The germline V and J ends were trimmed by 4 bases and 0 bases, with 13 bases remaining between them. The CDR3 totals 16 residues. The CDR3 DNA is TGTGCCAGCAGTGGACGGGGGGGCTATAGCAATCAGCCCCAGCATTTT. This gives the protein CASSGRGGYSNQPQHF.

The chain employs TRBV7-2 and TRBJ2-1; weak D call: TRBD2 (5 bases). The germline V gene has CDR1 SGHTA and CDR2 FQGNSA. The CDR3 sequence is 16 residues long. The V end was cut by 4 bases, the J end by 2 bases, with 15 bases between. CDR3 in DNA: TGTGCCAGCAGCTCCCGGACCATCGGGGCCTACAATGAGCAGTTCTTC. This encodes CASSSRTIGAYNEQFF.

The CDR3 loop reads CASSLRQGTYEQFF. As DNA, the CDR3 is TGTGCCAGCAGCTTAAGACAGGGGACCTATGAGCAGTTCTTC. V gene TRBV7-3 combines with J gene TRBJ2-1; 8 bases line up with TRBD1. After removal of 1 base from V and 8 bases from J, the junction contained 4 bases not matched to a gene. Germline assignment: CDR1 SGHTA and CDR2 FQGTGA. This CDR3 spans 14 amino acids.